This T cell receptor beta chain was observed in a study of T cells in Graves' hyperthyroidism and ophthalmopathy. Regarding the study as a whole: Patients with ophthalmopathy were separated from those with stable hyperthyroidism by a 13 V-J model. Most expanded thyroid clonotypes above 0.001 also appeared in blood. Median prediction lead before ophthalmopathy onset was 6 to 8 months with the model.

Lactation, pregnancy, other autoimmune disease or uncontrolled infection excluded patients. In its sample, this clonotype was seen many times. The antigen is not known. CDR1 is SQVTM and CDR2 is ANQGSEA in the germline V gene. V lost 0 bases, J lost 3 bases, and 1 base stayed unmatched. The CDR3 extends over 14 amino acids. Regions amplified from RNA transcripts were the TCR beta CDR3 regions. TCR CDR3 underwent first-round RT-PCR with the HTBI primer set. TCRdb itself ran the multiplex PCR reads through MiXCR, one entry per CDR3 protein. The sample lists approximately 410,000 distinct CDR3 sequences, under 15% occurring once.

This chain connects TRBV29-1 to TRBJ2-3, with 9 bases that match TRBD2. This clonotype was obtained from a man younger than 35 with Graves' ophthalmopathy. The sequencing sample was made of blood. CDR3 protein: CSVEDAGGTDTQYF. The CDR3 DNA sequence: TGCAGCGTTGAAGATGCGGGAGGGACAGATACGCAGTATTTT.